These 27 T cell receptor beta chains share one sample of origin, sequenced in a study of cytomegalovirus exposure and HLA in healthy donors. The study ran its PCR with 60 Vbeta and 13 Jbeta primers. The protocol was immunoSEQ multiplex PCR, while the TCRdb copy is restricted to in-frame clones and leaves out a portion. The sample has about 72,000 clones, and its top ten clones hold approximately 2.7%. The sample was PBMCs. These receptors came from a man in his forties in good health and CMV-seronegative.

About this clone: At the DNA level, this CDR3 is encoded by other sequences in the same sample as well. The gene calls are TRBV27 and TRBJ2-5, with TRBD2 matching 13 bases. Germline V lookup: CDR1 MNHEY, CDR2 SMNVEV (reference sequence). The CDR3 is 16 residues long. J was trimmed by 0 bases and V by 2 bases; bases with no gene match: 0. The CDR3, as DNA: TGTGCCAGCAGTTTAGGACTAGCGGGGGACCAAGAGACCCAGTACTTC. Translation: CASSLGLAGDQETQYF.

The rearrangement joins TRBV18 to TRBJ2-7; TRBD1 matches at 8 bases. CDR3 length equals 14 residues. The germline V gene has CDR1 KGHSH and CDR2 LQKENI. The V and J ends lost 6 bases and 3 bases, in that order; junction bases with no gene match: 7. CDR3 in amino acids: CASSADRDDYEQYF. DNA for the CDR3: TGTGCCAGCTCGGCGGACAGGGATGACTACGAGCAGTACTTC.

The J gene is TRBJ2-3, the V gene TRBV19, with 14 nucleotides matching TRBD2. This CDR3 contains 18 residues. J was trimmed by 3 bases and V by 6 bases; bases with no gene match: 11. Germline values: CDR1 LNHDA, CDR2 SQIVND (reference sequence). The CDR3 spells CASSIWSGTSGGTDTQYF. The CDR3 DNA follows: TGTGCCAGTAGCATTTGGTCCGGGACTAGCGGGGGTACAGATACGCAGTATTTT.

J is TRBJ2-3 and V is TRBV6-4; 10 bases align to TRBD2. This CDR3 has 16 residues. Germline CDR1 and CDR2: MRHNA and SNTAGT. J gave up 0 bases and V 4 bases, and 4 bases lay outside the gene matches. CDR3 in amino acids: CASSATSGESTDTQYF. Written as DNA, the CDR3 is TGTGCCAGCAGTGCCACTAGCGGGGAGAGCACAGATACGCAGTATTTT.

The rearrangement uses TRBV6-1 and TRBJ2-2, with 9 bases aligning to TRBD1. Trimming at V came to 8 bases and at J to 2 bases, leaving 6 bases not matched to a gene. Germline V gene lookup returns CDR1 MNHNS and CDR2 SASEGT. CDR3 length: 15 amino acids. Written as DNA, the CDR3 is TGTGCCAGCCAGGGACAGGGAGGAAACACCGGGGAGCTGTTTTTT. Its protein is CASQGQGGNTGELFF.

The chain carries TRBV5-6 and TRBJ2-2; weak D call: TRBD2 (7 bases). Germline-derived CDR1 and CDR2 are SGHDT and YYEEEE. CDR3 length: 17 amino acids. The germline V and J ends were trimmed by 0 bases and 0 bases, with 12 bases remaining between them. CDR3: CASSLGKGGSNTGELFF. CDR3 coding DNA: TGTGCCAGCAGCTTGGGGAAGGGGGGGTCGAACACCGGGGAGCTGTTTTTT.

V usage is TRBV28 and J usage is TRBJ1-6; 9 nucleotides line up with TRBD1. The CDR3 runs 15 residues. Germline values: CDR1 MDHEN, CDR2 SYDVKM. The V gene end was trimmed by 2 bases and the J gene end by 7 bases; junction bases not matched to a gene: 3. For the CDR3, the DNA is TGTGCCAGCAGTTTAGGGGACAGGGAGAATTCACCCCTCCACTTT. This sequence encodes CASSLGDRENSPLHF.

The V and J genes are TRBV6-5 and TRBJ2-3; D unresolved. Germline V gene lookup returns CDR1 MNHEY and CDR2 SVGAGI. The V gene lost 3 bases and the J gene lost 2 bases, with 6 bases spanning the gap. This CDR3 has 13 amino acids. CDR3: CASSYTDTDTQYF. The CDR3 DNA sequence: TGTGCCAGCAGTTATACAGACACAGATACGCAGTATTTT.

The V call is TRBV19, the J call TRBJ1-5; no reliable D call. CDR1 LNHDA and CDR2 SQIVND come from the germline V gene (reference sequence). The CDR3 totals 15 residues. V shed 3 bases and J shed 0 bases, with 9 bases lying between them. CDR3 sequence: CASSMGMLSNQPQHF. The CDR3 DNA reads TGTGCCAGTAGTATGGGCATGCTTAGCAATCAGCCCCAGCATTTT.

The V gene is TRBV28, the J gene TRBJ1-2; D not resolved. CDR3 length: 12 amino acids. Per the germline V gene, CDR1 is MDHEN and CDR2 is SYDVKM. Trimming removed 8 bases at V and 3 bases at J, with 10 bases between. CDR3 in amino acids: CASHDNHYGYTF. The CDR3 nucleotides are TGTGCCAGCCACGACAACCACTATGGCTACACCTTC.

The chain is built from TRBV12-5 and TRBJ2-5, with a possible D match to TRBD1 (6 bases). The V and J ends lost 1 base and 0 bases respectively, with 15 bases between them. Germline CDR1 LGHNT, CDR2 FRNRAP. CDR3 length: 17 amino acids. The CDR3 loop reads CASGLGRQARYQETQYF. The CDR3 DNA is TGTGCTAGTGGTTTGGGTAGACAGGCGAGATACCAAGAGACCCAGTACTTC.

V and J are TRBV4-1 and TRBJ2-1; TRBD1 agrees at 10 bases. The CDR3 contains 15 residues. V lost 2 bases, J lost 8 bases, and 6 bases stayed unmatched. CDR1 MGHRA and CDR2 YSYEKL come from the germline V gene. CDR3 coding DNA: TGCGCCAGCAGCCAATTTTCCGGGACAGGGGATGAGCAGTTCTTC. Translated, it gives CASSQFSGTGDEQFF.

The genes are TRBV5-6 and TRBJ2-3; TRBD1 matches at 10 bases. The CDR3 has 15 residues. Germline CDR1 is SGHDT and CDR2 is YYEEEE. Trimming removed 0 bases from V and 4 bases from J; junction bases left unmatched: 2. The CDR3 nucleotides are TGTGCCAGCAGCTTGGGGACAGGGGGGGCAGATACGCAGTATTTT. Translated, it gives CASSLGTGGADTQYF. The full variable domain, with the rest looked up from reference TRBV5-6 and TRBJ2-3, is DAGVTQSPTHLIKTRGQQVTLRCSPKSGHDTVSWYQQALGQGPQFIFQYYEEEERQRGNFPDRFSGHQFPNYSSELNVNALLLGDSALYLCASSLGTGGADTQYFGPGTRLTVL.

CDR3 bases: TGTGCCAGCAGCCCCGCGGACACGGCCTACGAGCAGTACTTC. Translating it yields CASSPADTAYEQYF. The J gene is TRBJ2-7, the V gene TRBV5-4; D may be TRBD1 (5 bases). The CDR3 contains 14 residues. The germline CDR1 and CDR2 sequences are SGHNT and YYREEE (reference sequence). V was shortened by 4 bases and J by 2 bases, with 13 bases between the two germline ends.

The chain uses TRBV6-1 and TRBJ1-4; 9 bases fit TRBD1. V gave up 6 bases and J gave up 7 bases; unmatched junction bases: 9. Germline V gene sequence: CDR1 MNHNS, CDR2 SASEGT. CDR3 length: 15 amino acids. CDR3 sequence (DNA): TGTGCCAGCAGAATCCCGGGACAGGGTAGTGAAAAACTGTTTTTT. Translating gives CASRIPGQGSEKLFF.

The chain links TRBV5-6 to TRBJ1-5; TRBD1 agrees at 7 bases. This CDR3 region has 14 residues. Germline CDR1 is SGHDT and CDR2 is YYEEEE. The ends lost 4 bases at V and 6 bases at J; junction bases unmatched: 7. CDR3 in amino acids: CASSRQGMVQPQHF. The CDR3 nucleotides read TGTGCCAGCAGCCGACAGGGAATGGTTCAGCCCCAGCATTTT.

V gene TRBV5-1 combines with J gene TRBJ1-1, with D uncertain. There are 16 residues in the CDR3. Germline V lookup: CDR1 SGHRS, CDR2 YFSETQ. V was pared by 3 bases and J by 0 bases, with 15 bases between. The CDR3 DNA sequence: TGCGCCAGCAGCTCTTCAGGTTCGCGCATGAACACTGAAGCTTTCTTT. Amino acids: CASSSSGSRMNTEAFF.

The V and J genes are TRBV6-5 and TRBJ2-5; D remains ambiguous. The J call may be in error: the DNA end matches TRBJ2-7 better. The germline CDR1 and CDR2 sequences are MNHEY and SVGAGI. The CDR3 spans 14 residues. The CDR3 is CASSYRRESYEQYF. The CDR3 nucleotides read TGTGCCAGCAGTTACAGGAGAGAGTCCTACGAGCAGTACTTC.

This sequence joins TRBV28 and TRBJ2-5; D is undetermined. Germline CDR1 reads MDHEN; CDR2 reads SYDVKM. Trimming took off 7 bases at V and 2 bases at J, with 14 bases between the two ends. This CDR3 comprises 14 residues. CDR3 residues: CASNRHGNQETQYF. The DNA of the CDR3 is TGTGCCAGCAATAGACACGGAAATCAAGAGACCCAGTACTTC.

The rearrangement uses TRBV13 and TRBJ1-1, with 7 bases identical to TRBD1. The germline gives CDR1 PRHDT, CDR2 FYEKMQ (reference sequence). With V trimmed by 5 bases and J by 5 bases, 8 bases remained unmatched. The CDR3 is made up of 14 amino acids. The CDR3 sequence: CASSPTGAGTEAFF. CDR3 nucleotide sequence: TGTGCCAGCAGCCCTACAGGGGCCGGGACTGAAGCTTTCTTT.

Written as DNA, the CDR3 is TGTGCCAGCAGCCCTCCAGTGAACACTGAAGCTTTCTTT. This codes for CASSPPVNTEAFF. The chain has TRBV11-2 and TRBJ1-1; D remains ambiguous. The CDR3 length is 13 residues. The ends were cut back, 5 bases at V and 0 bases at J, with 7 bases in the middle. Germline V gene sequence: CDR1 SGHAT, CDR2 FQNNGV. The variable domain in full, with the rest retrieved from reference TRBV11-2 and TRBJ1-1, is EAGVAQSPRYKIIEKRQSVAFWCNPISGHATLYWYQQILGQGPKLLIQFQNNGVVDDSQLPKDRFSAERLKGVDSTLKIQPAKLEDSAVYLCASSPPVNTEAFFGQGTRLTVV.

The rearrangement links TRBV10-1 to TRBJ2-1; 11 bases fit TRBD2. V was pared by 6 bases and J by 7 bases, with 14 bases of the junction left unmatched. CDR3 length: 17 residues. Germline V gene data show CDR1 as WNHNN and CDR2 as SYGVQD (reference sequence). The CDR3 DNA follows: TGCGCCAGCAGGCCTGTGCCACTAGCGGGGGAGCTTAATGAGCAGTTCTTC. Amino acid sequence: CASRPVPLAGELNEQFF.

This chain joins TRBV11-2 and TRBJ1-3; D gene ambiguous. The CDR3 runs 14 residues. Trimming stripped 5 bases from V and 0 bases from J, with 8 bases between. From germline, CDR1 is SGHAT and CDR2 FQNNGV. CDR3 nucleotides: TGTGCCAGCAGCACACTAAGCTCTGGAAACACCATATATTTT. Translation gives CASSTLSSGNTIYF.

The CDR3 reads CASSFGWGPGETQYF. The CDR3 DNA reads as TGTGCCAGCAGCTTCGGTTGGGGGCCCGGAGAGACCCAGTACTTC. The chain has TRBV5-6 and TRBJ2-5; D is perhaps TRBD1 (6 bases). The CDR3 length is 15 residues. Trimming removed 2 bases at V and 4 bases at J, with 15 bases between. The germline V gene encodes CDR1 SGHDT and CDR2 YYEEEE.

V gene TRBV11-3 combines with J gene TRBJ2-7; TRBD1 is a possible D gene (5 bases). V was clipped by 0 bases and J by 5 bases, with 8 bases between them. The CDR3 consists of 13 residues. CDR1 and CDR2 from the germline V gene are SGHNT and YENEEA. DNA for the CDR3: TGTGCCAGCAGCTTAGATATGGGGCACGAGCAGTACTTC. It specifies CASSLDMGHEQYF.

V usage is TRBV6-1 and J usage is TRBJ1-4; D is possibly TRBD1 (6 bases). The CDR3 runs to 15 residues. Between the trimmed V and J ends, which lost 2 bases and 8 bases, there was a span of 15 bases. The germline V gene encodes CDR1 MNHNS and CDR2 SASEGT. The CDR3 DNA follows: TGTGCCAGCAGTGAACGTGGTTCACAGGGAGAAAAACTGTTTTTT. Protein sequence: CASSERGSQGEKLFF.

V and J are TRBV1 and TRBJ1-2; the DNA was not compared with TRBD1, the D call given in the table. TRBV1 is labeled a pseudogene. There are 17 residues in the CDR3. In nucleotides, the CDR3 is TGCACCAGCAGCCAACTTTTCTGGGACAGGCAGTACTATGGCTACACCTTC. Translating gives CTSSQLFWDRQYYGYTF.